A selection of T cell receptor beta chains follows, all from one sample in a study of blood T cells in healthy people across ages. TCRdb recomputed calls from the 5' RACE reads with MiXCR, one row per CDR3 protein. The sample holds just under 750,000 distinct CDR3 sequences, 22% seen once. Sequencing input: blood. The receptors shown here come from a man between 70 and 80 years old in good health. Both conserved end residues are part of each CDR3. D genes are given only for firm matches. Part of the rows lack a size; the others show once, few, many or a class for expanded clones.

j_gene,abundance,v_gene,d_gene,CDR3aa,CDR3nt
TRBJ2-1,NA,TRBV6-5,NA,CASSGRGALFF,TGTGCCAGCAGCGGGCGAGGGGCTCTTTTCTTC
TRBJ1-2,NA,TRBV20-1,NA,CSARGTTGTQNYGYTF,TGCAGTGCTAGGGGTACGACCGGGACGCAGAACTATGGCTACACCTTC
TRBJ2-5,NA,TRBV18,NA,CASSPQGPVETQYF,TGTGCCAGCTCACCACAAGGCCCTGTAGAGACCCAGTACTTC
TRBJ2-3,many,TRBV29-1,TRBD2,CSVETSGGARDTQYF,TGCAGCGTTGAAACTAGCGGGGGGGCTCGGGATACGCAGTATTTT
TRBJ2-3,NA,TRBV29-1,TRBD2,CSVESPSGLTDTQYF,TGCAGCGTTGAATCCCCTAGCGGACTCACAGATACGCAGTATTTT
TRBJ2-5,NA,TRBV12-3/TRBV12-4,NA,CASSFRGLKGETQYF,TGTGCCAGCAGTTTCCGAGGGTTAAAGGGGGAGACCCAGTACTTC
TRBJ2-1,few,TRBV10-3,TRBD2,CAISEGLAYNEQFF,TGTGCCATCAGTGAGGGACTAGCGTACAATGAGCAGTTCTTC
TRBJ1-1,NA,TRBV4-1,NA,CASSQDLLQAFF,TGCGCCAGCAGCCAAGACCTGCTTCAAGCTTTCTTT
TRBJ1-2,few,TRBV3-1,NA,CASSHNKGYTF,TGTGCCAGCAGCCATAACAAGGGCTACACCTTC
TRBJ1-2,few,TRBV12-3/TRBV12-4,NA,CASTLEGQTYGYTF,TGTGCCAGCACCTTAGAGGGACAAACCTATGGCTACACCTTC
TRBJ2-7,few,TRBV6-1,NA,CASSEGRERGYF,TGTGCCAGCAGTGAAGGTCGGGAGCGCGGGTACTTC
TRBJ1-4,NA,TRBV29-1,TRBD1,CSGGQGASEKLFF,TGCAGCGGTGGACAGGGGGCTAGTGAAAAACTGTTTTTT
TRBJ1-4,NA,TRBV11-2,TRBD1,CASSFDRGQEKLFF,TGTGCCAGCAGCTTTGACAGGGGGCAAGAAAAACTGTTTTTT
TRBJ2-5,few,TRBV14,NA,CASSQGFERGTQYF,TGTGCCAGCAGCCAAGGTTTCGAGAGAGGAACCCAGTACTTC
TRBJ2-1,NA,TRBV20-1,NA,CSARDPGRRGNEQFF,TGCAGTGCTAGAGATCCGGGCAGGCGGGGCAATGAGCAGTTCTTC
TRBJ2-5,NA,TRBV7-2,NA,CASSSDSVGVQSQYF,TGTGCCAGCAGCTCAGATTCCGTGGGGGTGCAGTCCCAGTACTTC
TRBJ1-1,few,TRBV6-5,NA,CATQQGGSTEAFF,TGTGCCACCCAACAGGGCGGTTCAACTGAAGCTTTCTTT
TRBJ1-4,many,TRBV29-1,NA,CSVVEGNEKLFF,TGCAGCGTGGTTGAGGGGAATGAAAAACTGTTTTTT
TRBJ1-2,NA,TRBV12-3/TRBV12-4,TRBD1,CASSVGTGGRFGYTF,TGTGCCAGCAGTGTGGGTACAGGGGGCCGCTTCGGCTACACCTTC
TRBJ2-2,many,TRBV6-6,TRBD1,CASSHRGPPDTGELFF,TGTGCCAGCAGTCACAGGGGCCCCCCGGACACCGGGGAGCTGTTTTTT
TRBJ2-5,NA,TRBV24-1,NA,CATSDSGGWETQYF,TGTGCCACCAGTGATTCGGGTGGTTGGGAGACCCAGTACTTC
TRBJ2-5,NA,TRBV10-3,TRBD1,CAISEGGQGAIETQYF,TGTGCCATCAGTGAGGGGGGACAGGGGGCGATCGAGACCCAGTACTTC
TRBJ2-5,many,TRBV20-1,TRBD2,CSAPILAGVRREQYF,TGCAGTGCCCCCATACTAGCGGGGGTACGTAGGGAGCAGTACTTC
TRBJ2-3,NA,TRBV29-1,NA,CSVIVQITDTQYF,TGCAGCGTTATAGTCCAGATCACAGATACGCAGTATTTT
TRBJ2-1,NA,TRBV20-1,NA,CSARVGVSVRNEQFF,TGCAGTGCTAGAGTCGGAGTGTCTGTTCGCAATGAGCAGTTCTTC
TRBJ2-7,few,TRBV5-1,NA,CASSFGPLLYYEQYF,TGCGCCAGCAGCTTTGGGCCCTTACTCTACTACGAGCAGTACTTC
TRBJ2-1,few,TRBV5-1,NA,CASSFETPNEQFF,TGCGCCAGCAGCTTCGAGACCCCGAATGAGCAGTTCTTC
TRBJ2-1,NA,TRBV6-5,NA,CASSVSVIDEQFF,TGTGCCAGCAGTGTGTCGGTAATCGATGAGCAGTTCTTC
TRBJ1-4,NA,TRBV6-1,TRBD1,CASSVTGAKREKLFF,TGTGCCAGCAGTGTAACAGGGGCAAAGAGGGAAAAACTGTTTTTT
TRBJ1-1,NA,TRBV9,NA,CASSALLDRGQTMNTEAFF,TGTGCCAGCAGCGCCCTCCTGGACAGAGGGCAGACGATGAACACTGAAGCTTTCTTT
TRBJ2-1,NA,TRBV11-3,NA,CASSPRLDEQFF,TGTGCCAGCAGCCCCAGACTAGATGAGCAGTTCTTC
TRBJ1-1,NA,TRBV5-1,NA,CASSTGRDQIAFF,TGCGCCAGCAGCACTGGACGGGATCAAATTGCTTTCTTT
TRBJ2-7,NA,TRBV27,NA,CASSFGGGAAEQYF,TGTGCCAGCAGTTTCGGCGGGGGCGCGGCGGAGCAGTACTTC
TRBJ1-6,NA,TRBV27,TRBD1,CASSPTGSNSPLHF,TGTGCCAGCAGTCCGACAGGGTCAAATTCACCCCTCCACTTT
TRBJ2-3,few,TRBV7-2,NA,CASSPITPGRTDTQYF,TGTGCCAGCAGCCCAATCACTCCAGGGAGGACAGATACGCAGTATTTT
TRBJ2-2,NA,TRBV20-1,NA,CSASPDSAGELFF,TGCAGTGCCAGCCCGGACTCCGCCGGGGAGCTGTTTTTT
TRBJ1-2,few,TRBV28,NA,CASSIPGHNYGYTF,TGTGCCAGCAGTATTCCGGGACACAACTATGGCTACACCTTC
TRBJ2-3,few,TRBV29-1,NA,CSANRAGTDTQYF,TGCAGCGCCAACAGGGCCGGCACAGATACGCAGTATTTT
TRBJ2-3,few,TRBV12-3/TRBV12-4,NA,CASRSRGARTDTQYF,TGTGCCAGCAGGTCCCGGGGGGCGAGAACAGATACGCAGTATTTT
TRBJ1-1,NA,TRBV29-1,NA,CSVGMTSGTEAFF,TGCAGCGTCGGTATGACCAGCGGGACTGAAGCTTTCTTT
TRBJ2-1,NA,TRBV7-2,NA,CASSLWGDSYNEQFF,TGTGCCAGCAGCTTATGGGGGGACAGCTACAATGAGCAGTTCTTC
TRBJ2-3,NA,TRBV14,NA,CASSQEGARADTQYF,TGTGCCAGCAGCCAAGAGGGGGCTAGGGCAGATACGCAGTATTTT
TRBJ2-1,many,TRBV29-1,TRBD2,CSVKDGGGDEQFF,TGCAGCGTCAAAGACGGCGGGGGGGATGAGCAGTTCTTC
TRBJ2-7,NA,TRBV3-1,TRBD1,CASSQDGYRGTYEQYF,TGTGCCAGCAGCCAAGATGGGTACAGGGGTACCTACGAGCAGTACTTC
TRBJ2-7,NA,TRBV20-1,NA,CSARPSGLPYEQYF,TGCAGTGCTAGGCCTTCCGGGCTGCCCTACGAGCAGTACTTC
TRBJ2-1,NA,TRBV2,NA,CASRYRDSSLGQFF,TGTGCCAGCAGATACCGGGACTCCTCCCTCGGGCAGTTCTTC
TRBJ2-2,once,TRBV20-1,NA,CSARLMGANTGELFF,TGCAGTGCTAGATTGATGGGAGCGAACACCGGGGAGCTGTTTTTT
TRBJ2-3,NA,TRBV7-2,TRBD2,CASSPQGGTSVLRTDTQYF,TGTGCCAGCAGCCCCCAAGGGGGGACTAGTGTACTCCGCACAGATACGCAGTATTTT
TRBJ1-3,NA,TRBV24-1,NA,CATSDGTYGNTIYF,TGTGCCACCAGTGATGGGACATATGGAAACACCATATATTTT
TRBJ2-6,NA,TRBV7-2,NA,CASSFQRSGSGANVLTF,TGTGCCAGCAGCTTTCAAAGGTCGGGCTCTGGGGCCAACGTCCTGACTTTC
TRBJ1-5,NA,TRBV2,NA,CASKGLRGGNQPQHF,TGTGCCAGCAAGGGCCTCAGAGGGGGCAATCAGCCCCAGCATTTT
TRBJ1-6,NA,TRBV6-5,TRBD1,CASSYTGTGREPLHF,TGTGCCAGCAGTTACACCGGGACAGGAAGAGAACCCCTCCACTTT
TRBJ1-2,NA,TRBV11-2,NA,CASSSSRQRRRDYGYTF,TGTGCCAGCAGCTCCTCCCGACAGAGAAGAAGGGACTATGGCTACACCTTC
TRBJ2-7,many,TRBV20-1,TRBD1,CSADVNRGTYEQYF,TGCAGTGCCGATGTTAACAGGGGCACCTACGAGCAGTACTTC
TRBJ2-2,few,TRBV5-1,NA,CASSFPRANTGELFF,TGCGCCAGCAGCTTCCCCAGGGCGAACACCGGGGAGCTGTTTTTT
TRBJ1-2,NA,TRBV11-2,NA,CASSPRFNYGYTF,TGTGCCAGCAGCCCCCGATTTAACTATGGCTACACCTTC
TRBJ2-2,NA,TRBV4-1,TRBD2,CASSQVLAGNTGELFF,TGCGCCAGCAGCCAAGTCCTAGCGGGGAACACCGGGGAGCTGTTTTTT
TRBJ2-1,NA,TRBV29-1,NA,CSGRARSSYNEQFF,TGCAGCGGGCGAGCCAGAAGCTCCTACAATGAGCAGTTCTTC
TRBJ2-1,many,TRBV7-9,TRBD1,CASSYRDRAYNEQFF,TGTGCCAGCAGTTACCGGGACAGGGCCTACAATGAGCAGTTCTTC
TRBJ1-6,NA,TRBV6-6,NA,CASSYSQGFDSPLHF,TGTGCCAGCAGTTACAGTCAGGGGTTCGATTCACCCCTCCACTTT